This is a list of T cell receptor beta chains from one sample in a study of T cells in Graves' hyperthyroidism and ophthalmopathy. One entry per CDR3 protein, called by TCRdb with MiXCR from the multiplex PCR reads. The sample holds 300,000 to 400,000 distinct CDR3 sequences, approximately 13% seen once. Material: blood. These receptors were taken from a woman younger than 30 with Graves' hyperthyroidism. Each CDR3 is given without its conserved first and last residue.

v_gene,j_gene,CDR3aa
TRBV4-2,TRBJ1-1,ASSHPRPAGLLKLNTEAF
TRBV27,TRBJ2-7,ASSLFPGGGEQY
TRBV2,TRBJ2-3,ASSELSTTDTQY
TRBV19,TRBJ1-5,ASSMSVQGASNQPQH
TRBV5-1,TRBJ2-6,ASSPVGGGANVLT
TRBV18,TRBJ1-1,ASLEIQGFGTEAF
TRBV2,TRBJ2-1,ATQTSYLRNEQF
TRBV20-1,TRBJ1-1,SAPPPGTIAEVF
TRBV6-1,TRBJ2-3,ASKSRDTITDTQY
TRBV11-2,TRBJ1-2,ASSSDPNYGYT
TRBV10-2,TRBJ1-5,ASKTGDSQPQH
TRBV30,TRBJ2-7,AWRTDGFGVYEQY
TRBV20-1,TRBJ1-2,SANAPIGYGYT
TRBV3-1,TRBJ1-1,ASSQVVNTEAF
TRBV3-1,TRBJ1-2,ASSPMGDYGYT
TRBV6-1,TRBJ2-1,ASVRSYNEQF
TRBV11-2,TRBJ2-1,ASSLGAHNEQF
TRBV9,TRBJ2-1,ASSVGWEGAYYNEQF
TRBV28,TRBJ1-4,ASSSKQGAYEKLF